A selection of T cell receptor beta chains follows, all from one sample in a study of T cell repertoires in cytomegalovirus infection. From the reads, TCRdb called clonotypes with MiXCR, one entry per CDR3 protein. Seen here are 150,000 to 200,000 distinct CDR3 sequences, approximately 9.7% observed once, and the top ten hold about 4.6%. Sequenced: PBMCs. These receptors all come from a human donor in good health (CMV status not recorded). Some clones in this sample may be carry-over from other donors' samples. Each CDR3 is given with its conserved first and last residue. D genes are given only for firm matches. Clone size, where shown, is once, few, many, or a class for clones that have expanded.

TRBJ1-6,NA,TRBV10-3,NA,CAISRKSRGENSPLHF,TGTGCCATCAGTCGGAAGTCCCGCGGGGAAAATTCACCCCTCCACTTT
TRBJ2-7,NA,TRBV7-2,many,CASSPEERQSGSSYEQYF,TGTGCCAGCAGCCCCGAGGAAAGGCAAAGTGGGAGCTCCTACGAGCAGTACTTC
TRBJ1-5,NA,TRBV7-6,few,CASSLFQDQPQHF,TGTGCCAGCAGCTTATTCCAGGATCAGCCCCAGCATTTT
TRBJ2-7,NA,TRBV15,few,CATSGQSYEQYF,TGTGCCACCAGCGGACAGTCCTACGAGCAGTACTTC
TRBJ1-1,NA,TRBV6-2/TRBV6-3,few,CASSPGVFTEAFF,TGTGCCAGCAGTCCAGGGGTTTTCACTGAAGCTTTCTTT
TRBJ2-2,TRBD2,TRBV2,few,CASSESGRIRTGELFF,TGTGCCAGCAGTGAGAGCGGGAGGATCAGAACCGGGGAGCTGTTTTTT
TRBJ1-2,NA,TRBV11-2,NA,CASSRGDYGYTF,TGTGCCAGCAGCCGAGGGGACTATGGCTACACCTTC
TRBJ1-2,NA,TRBV7-2,many,CASRGRQDYGYTF,TGTGCCAGCAGGGGGCGCCAGGACTATGGCTACACCTTC
TRBJ2-3,TRBD2,TRBV6-2/TRBV6-3,many,CASSTGTSGHHGADTQYF,TGTGCCAGCAGCACCGGGACTAGCGGGCACCATGGGGCAGATACGCAGTATTTT
TRBJ1-4,NA,TRBV7-9,NA,CASSLIAEKLFF,TGTGCCAGCAGCTTAATTGCCGAAAAACTGTTTTTT
TRBJ2-1,TRBD2,TRBV28,few,CASNPSGGWEAYNEQFF,TGTGCCAGCAACCCTAGCGGGGGTTGGGAGGCGTACAATGAGCAGTTCTTC
TRBJ1-2,NA,TRBV4-3,many,CASSQDVERRGHGYTF,TGCGCCAGCAGCCAAGATGTCGAACGCCGGGGGCATGGCTACACCTTC
TRBJ1-1,TRBD1,TRBV7-8,NA,CASSKTGRNTEAFF,TGTGCCAGCAGCAAGACAGGGAGGAACACTGAAGCTTTCTTT
TRBJ2-2,TRBD2,TRBV2,many,CASTPSGVNTGELFF,TGTGCCAGCACTCCTAGCGGGGTCAACACCGGGGAGCTGTTTTTT
TRBJ1-1,NA,TRBV5-1,NA,CASSLDSQSPEAFF,TGCGCCAGCAGCTTGGATTCCCAAAGCCCTGAAGCTTTCTTT
TRBJ1-1,NA,TRBV4-3,NA,CASSQEPRETEAFF,TGCGCCAGCAGCCAAGAGCCGAGGGAGACTGAAGCTTTCTTT
TRBJ1-5,NA,TRBV20-1,many,CSAQTGGYSNQPQHF,TGCAGTGCTCAGACAGGAGGATATAGCAATCAGCCCCAGCATTTT
TRBJ2-1,NA,TRBV5-4,many,CASSLGGASETYNEQFF,TGTGCCAGCAGCTTGGGGGGGGCTAGTGAGACCTACAATGAGCAGTTCTTC
TRBJ1-2,NA,TRBV10-3,many,CAISESRGREGYTF,TGTGCCATCAGTGAGTCGAGGGGCAGGGAAGGCTACACCTTC
TRBJ1-5,NA,TRBV7-8,many,CASSSRNQPQHF,TGTGCCAGCAGCAGTCGCAATCAGCCCCAGCATTTT
TRBJ2-5,TRBD2,TRBV7-2,many,CASSISGWETQYF,TGTGCCAGCAGCATTAGCGGGTGGGAGACCCAGTACTTC
TRBJ1-2,NA,TRBV28,NA,CASSSIGYGYTF,TGTGCCAGCAGTTCGATAGGGTATGGCTACACCTTC
TRBJ1-2,NA,TRBV18,few,CASSRDRNSNYGYTF,TGTGCCAGCTCACGCGACAGGAACTCTAACTATGGCTACACCTTC
TRBJ1-6,TRBD1,TRBV7-2,many,CASSAGQHINSPLHF,TGTGCCAGCAGCGCGGGACAGCACATCAATTCACCCCTCCACTTT